This entry lists 12 T cell receptor beta chains sequenced from one sample in a study of T cells in tuberculosis (dated by TCRdb to the late 2010s). The library was built by means of the immunoSEQ multiplex PCR assay. TCRdb limited this immuneACCESS table to in-frame rearrangements with V and J called. A share of clones is missing; checked studies link under half to unresolved V genes, and the rest is unexplained. The sample table lists about 44,000 clones, nearly 95% of them with a count of one. The top ten clones comprise around 7% of the sample. Input material: PBMCs. The source of these receptors is a donor aged 10 to 29 with latent tuberculosis or without tuberculosis infection.

The rearrangement uses TRBV12-5 and TRBJ2-5; D might be TRBD2 (5 bases). Trimming removed 2 bases from V and 5 bases from J, with 21 bases in between. Germline CDR1 reads LGHNT; CDR2 reads FRNRAP. The CDR3 is made up of 17 amino acids. CDR3 amino acids: CASGLPPRGLSGETQYF. CDR3 sequence (DNA): TGTGCTAGTGGTTTGCCCCCCAGAGGACTCTCGGGGGAGACCCAGTACTTC. The whole variable domain, remainder taken from reference TRBV12-5 and TRBJ2-5, is DARVTQTPRHKVTEMGQEVTMRCQPILGHNTVFWYRQTMMQGLELLAYFRNRAPLDDSGMPKDRFSAEMPDATLATLKIQPSEPRDSAVYFCASGLPPRGLSGETQYFGPGTRLLVL.

This chain joins TRBV27 and TRBJ1-2; the match to TRBD1 covers 12 bases. The J segment lost 4 bases and the V segment lost 6 bases, leaving 3 bases of the junction unmatched. CDR3 length: 14 amino acids. Germline values: CDR1 MNHEY, CDR2 SMNVEV (reference sequence). Here the CDR3 reads CASSGTGGVYGYTF. The CDR3 region has the DNA TGTGCCAGCAGCGGGACAGGGGGCGTCTATGGCTACACCTTC.

V gene TRBV5-8 combines with J gene TRBJ2-7, with TRBD2 as a possible D gene (6 bases). With 2 bases removed from V and 2 bases from J, the gap between germline ends came to 17 bases. CDR1 and CDR2 (germline): SGHTS, YDEGEE. The CDR3 length is 16 residues. Here the CDR3 DNA reads TGTGCCAGCAGCTTTCCGGGGGTCGGTGTTACCTACGAGCAGTACTTC. It translates to CASSFPGVGVTYEQYF.

The genes are TRBV7-9 and TRBJ2-7, with D possibly being TRBD2 (6 bases). V shed 4 bases and J shed 12 bases, with 19 bases lying between them. This CDR3 is 13 amino acids long. Germline loops: CDR1 SEHNR, CDR2 FQNEAQ (reference sequence). CDR3 region: CASSSEGLQLRYF. The CDR3, as DNA: TGTGCCAGCAGCTCGGAGGGACTGCAACTTCGGTACTTC.

This rearrangement joins TRBV19 to TRBJ2-7; D is uncertain. The CDR3 sequence is 11 residues long. V shed 3 bases and J shed 7 bases, with 7 bases lying between them. CDR1 LNHDA and CDR2 SQIVND come from the germline V gene (reference sequence). This chain's CDR3 is CASSIFGEQYF. CDR3 DNA: TGTGCCAGTAGTATCTTCGGGGAGCAGTACTTC. The full variable domain, its missing parts supplied by reference TRBV19 and TRBJ2-7, is DGGITQSPKYLFRKEGQNVTLSCEQNLNHDAMYWYRQDPGQGLRLIYYSQIVNDFQKGDIAEGYSVSREKKESFPLTVTSAQKNPTAFYLCASSIFGEQYFGPGTRLTVT.

The genes are TRBV4-2 and TRBJ2-3, with TRBD2 matching 12 bases. CDR3 length equals 17 residues. The germline gives CDR1 LGHNA, CDR2 YNFKEQ. V lost 4 bases to trimming and J lost 2 bases; unmatched junction nucleotides: 7. CDR3 sequence: CASSPRTSGDNTDTQYF. In DNA, the CDR3 is TGTGCCAGCAGCCCGCGGACTAGCGGGGACAACACAGATACGCAGTATTTT.

V is TRBV7-2 and J is TRBJ1-5; TRBD1 agrees at 9 bases. Germline values: CDR1 SGHTA, CDR2 FQGNSA. V was clipped by 5 bases and J by 2 bases; unmatched bases: 4. There are 15 residues in the CDR3. CDR3 DNA: TGTGCCAGCAGCCATAGGACAGGGGGCAATCAGCCCCAGCATTTT. Translation gives CASSHRTGGNQPQHF.

The genes are TRBV27 and TRBJ1-1; 9 nucleotides line up with TRBD1. This CDR3 contains 13 residues. Per germline, CDR1 MNHEY and CDR2 SMNVEV (reference sequence). V lost 6 bases to trimming and J lost 7 bases; unmatched junction nucleotides: 6. The CDR3 DNA is TGTGCCAGCAGAGTGACAGGGGGGGGTGAAGCTTTCTTT. Translation: CASRVTGGGEAFF.

This chain joins TRBV30 and TRBJ1-2; 10 nucleotides align to TRBD1. The length of the CDR3 is 13 residues. Per the germline V gene, CDR1 is GTSNPN and CDR2 is SVGIG (reference sequence). Unmatched junction bases numbered 6, after V lost 5 bases and J lost 6 bases. The CDR3 here is CAWQGTGEDGYTF. In DNA, the CDR3 is TGTGCCTGGCAAGGGACAGGGGAAGATGGCTACACCTTC. Complete variable domain (other parts from reference TRBV30 and TRBJ1-2): SQTIHQWPATLVQPVGSPLSLECTVEGTSNPNLYWYRQAAGRGLQLLFYSVGIGQISSEVPQNLSASRPQDRQFILSSKKLLLSDSGFYLCAWQGTGEDGYTFGSGTRLTVV.

The CDR3 sequence is CASSYRGSNTEAFF. In nucleotides, the CDR3 is TGTGCCAGCAGCTACAGGGGCTCCAACACTGAAGCTTTCTTT. The chain carries TRBV5-8 and TRBJ1-1; the match to TRBD1 covers 7 bases. From germline, CDR1 is SGHTS and CDR2 YDEGEE. The length of the CDR3 is 14 residues. V gave up 3 bases and J gave up 2 bases; unmatched junction bases: 4.

The chain carries TRBV5-4 and TRBJ2-2; the match to TRBD2 covers 7 bases. There are 15 residues in the CDR3. Germline V gives CDR1 SGHNT, CDR2 YYREEE (reference sequence). V lost 3 bases to trimming and J lost 0 bases; unmatched junction nucleotides: 2. This CDR3 reads CASSWGGSNTGELFF. DNA for the CDR3: TGTGCCAGCAGCTGGGGGGGTTCGAACACCGGGGAGCTGTTTTTT.

V and J are TRBV29-1 and TRBJ2-7; 13 bases match TRBD2. This CDR3 region has 14 residues. V shed 7 bases, J shed 4 bases, and the junction held 7 bases outside the gene matches. CDR1 and CDR2 (germline): SQVTM, ANQGSEA. The CDR3 protein is CSARGLAGLYEQYF. CDR3 sequence (DNA): TGCAGCGCACGGGGACTAGCGGGATTGTACGAGCAGTACTTC.